This record covers a single T cell receptor (beta chain). Its cognate antigen is unknown. The entry originates in a study of siplizumab effects on memory and regulatory T cells. Repertoires were generated with immunoSEQ multiplex PCR, while TCRdb's copy carries only in-frame clones and drops some. The repertoire has roughly 120,000 clones, around 92% of them found once; the top ten carry approximately 0.73%. Findings of the study overall: The study found naive T cells seemingly more diverse than memory cells and seemingly major alloresponse contributors.

The CDR3 runs 12 residues. Per germline, CDR1 SGHRS and CDR2 YFSETQ. The ends lost 1 base at V and 12 bases at J; junction bases unmatched: 7. The receptor was isolated from a human donor in good health. This chain connects TRBV5-1 to TRBJ2-7, with 7 bases fitting TRBD1. The sequenced sample was Tregs sorted from blood. CDR3 nucleotide sequence: TGCGCCAGCAGCTTGAACCCGGGACAGTTGTACTTC. Its protein product is CASSLNPGQLYF.